These T cell receptor beta chains were read from a single sample in a study of blood T cell repertoires in COVID-19. Generated by immunoSEQ multiplex PCR, the TCRdb table keeps only in-frame clones and is missing some. The table shows some 19,000 clones, with approximately 80% occurring only once. Specimen: peripheral blood. All receptors come from a human donor in a cohort sampled during active COVID-19. Both conserved end residues are part of each CDR3. D genes are given only for firm matches. Clone size is given for some rows only: seen once, a few or many times, or a class if the clone is expanded.

v_call,j_call,clone_size,d_call,cdr3_nt,cdr3_aa
TRBV6-2/TRBV6-3,TRBJ1-5,.,TRBD1,TGTGCCAGCAGCCCTGGGACAGAAAATCAGCCCCAGCATTTT,CASSPGTENQPQHF
TRBV11-2,TRBJ1-6,.,.,TGTGCCAGCAGCTTTGGGGCTTATAATTCACCCCTCCACTTT,CASSFGAYNSPLHF
TRBV2,TRBJ2-2,once,TRBD1,TGTGCCAGCGCGGACAGGGCGGGGACCGGGGAGCTGTTTTTT,CASADRAGTGELFF
TRBV7-9,TRBJ1-1,.,TRBD1,TGTGCCAGCACCTACGAGGGGGCCGGGGGACGTGGAGCTTTCTTT,CASTYEGAGGRGAFF
TRBV27,TRBJ2-7,.,.,TGTGCCAGCAGTTTATCGGCCTGGGGGCGCAGAGGGGACGAGCAGTACTTC,CASSLSAWGRRGDEQYF
TRBV27,TRBJ2-2,.,TRBD2,TGTGCCAGCACACTAGCGGGAGGGCCCGGGGAGCTGTTTTTT,CASTLAGGPGELFF
TRBV5-1,TRBJ2-1,.,.,TGCGCCAGCAGGTCTCAGCAGGCGGTCAGGGATGAGCAGTTCTTC,CASRSQQAVRDEQFF
TRBV5-6,TRBJ2-5,.,TRBD1,TGTGCCAGCAGCACCGGACAGGAAGAGACCCAGTACTTC,CASSTGQEETQYF
TRBV6-4,TRBJ2-1,few,.,TGTGCCAGCAGTGACTCAGAGGATGAGCAGTTCTTC,CASSDSEDEQFF
TRBV4-2,TRBJ2-7,.,TRBD2,TGTGCCAGCAGCCTTGGACTAGCGGTCTACGAGCAGTACTTC,CASSLGLAVYEQYF
TRBV27,TRBJ2-1,.,.,TGTGCCAGCCGTTACGATCTCGGGGTCGGTATAGGTGAGCAGTTCTTC,CASRYDLGVGIGEQFF
TRBV4-1,TRBJ2-3,.,TRBD1,TGCGCCAGCAGCCAAGCACAACCCGGGACAGGGGGCACAGATACGCAGTATTTT,CASSQAQPGTGGTDTQYF
TRBV3-1/TRBV3-2,TRBJ2-3,.,TRBD2,TGTGCCAGCAGCGTAGGGGCGGGAGCGGGCGTAGATACGCAGTATTTT,CASSVGAGAGVDTQYF
TRBV10-3,TRBJ1-1,once,TRBD1,TGTGCCATCAGTGACCCAGGACAGGGACGGATGAACACTGAAGCTTTCTTT,CAISDPGQGRMNTEAFF
TRBV9,TRBJ2-1,.,.,TGTGCCAGCAGCGTAGCTACGGGATTTTACAATGAGCAGTTCTTC,CASSVATGFYNEQFF
TRBV6-1,TRBJ1-1,.,.,TGTGCCAGCAGTGAAAGAAACCTAGCGAACACTGAAGCTTTCTTT,CASSERNLANTEAFF
TRBV6-1,TRBJ1-5,.,TRBD1,TGTGCCAGCAGTGAAGGGAAGGGGGCCCATCAGCCCCAGCATTTT,CASSEGKGAHQPQHF
TRBV6-1,TRBJ2-3,few,TRBD2,TGTGCCAGCAGTGGATTGACTAGCGGGAGGCCAGATACGCAGTATTTT,CASSGLTSGRPDTQYF
TRBV28,TRBJ2-3,once,.,TGTGCCAGCAGTTTATGGGAGGGACTCACAGATACGCAGTATTTT,CASSLWEGLTDTQYF
TRBV5-1,TRBJ2-7,.,TRBD2,TGCGCCAGCAGCACCAGCGGGAGATCCTACGAGCAGTACTTC,CASSTSGRSYEQYF
TRBV7-2,TRBJ1-3,.,.,TGTGCCAGCAGCTTCGACGGACTGATATCTGGAAACACCATATATTTT,CASSFDGLISGNTIYF
TRBV27,TRBJ2-7,.,TRBD2,TGTGCCAGCAGTTCTACTCAAGGACTAGCGGAATCCTACGAGCAGTACTTC,CASSSTQGLAESYEQYF
TRBV5-4,TRBJ1-3,few,.,TGTGCCAGCAGCTTGTTACCTGCGGATCACACCATATATTTT,CASSLLPADHTIYF
TRBV2,TRBJ2-2,.,TRBD2,TGTGCCAGCAGTGAAGCGGGGGGGGCCGGGGAGCTGTTTTTT,CASSEAGGAGELFF